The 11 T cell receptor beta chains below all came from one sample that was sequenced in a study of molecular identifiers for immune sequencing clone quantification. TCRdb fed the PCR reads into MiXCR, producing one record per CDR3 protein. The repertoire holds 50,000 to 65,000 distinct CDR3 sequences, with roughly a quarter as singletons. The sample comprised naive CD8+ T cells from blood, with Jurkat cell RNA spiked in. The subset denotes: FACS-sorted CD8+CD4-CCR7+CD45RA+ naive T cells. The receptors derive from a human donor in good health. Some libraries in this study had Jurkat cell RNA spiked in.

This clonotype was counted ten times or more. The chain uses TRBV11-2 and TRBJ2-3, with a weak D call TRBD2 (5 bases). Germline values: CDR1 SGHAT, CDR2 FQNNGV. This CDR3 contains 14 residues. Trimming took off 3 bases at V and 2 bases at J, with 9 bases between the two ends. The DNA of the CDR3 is TGTGCCAGCAGCTTGGTGGGAGACACAGATACGCAGTATTTT. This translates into CASSLVGDTDTQYF.

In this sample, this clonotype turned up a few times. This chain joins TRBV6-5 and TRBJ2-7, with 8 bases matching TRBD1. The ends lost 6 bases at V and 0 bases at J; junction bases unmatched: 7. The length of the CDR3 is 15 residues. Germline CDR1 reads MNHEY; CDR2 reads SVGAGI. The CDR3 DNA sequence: TGTGCCAGCAGACGACAGGGGCCGAGCTCCTACGAGCAGTACTTC. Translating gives CASRRQGPSSYEQYF.

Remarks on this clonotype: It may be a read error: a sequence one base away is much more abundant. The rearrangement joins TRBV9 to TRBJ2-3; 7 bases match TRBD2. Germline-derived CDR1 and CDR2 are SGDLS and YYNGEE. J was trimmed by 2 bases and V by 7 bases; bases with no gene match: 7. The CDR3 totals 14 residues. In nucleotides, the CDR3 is TGTGCCAGCGGCATGGGACTACCCACAGATACGCAGTATTTT. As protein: CASGMGLPTDTQYF.

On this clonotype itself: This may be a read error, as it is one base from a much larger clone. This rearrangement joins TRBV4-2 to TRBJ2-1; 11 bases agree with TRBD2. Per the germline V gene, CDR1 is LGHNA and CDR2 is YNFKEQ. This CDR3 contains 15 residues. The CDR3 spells CASSQGLAGGYERFF. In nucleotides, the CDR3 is TGTGCCAGCAGCCAAGGGCTAGCGGGAGGATACGAGCGGTTCTTC.

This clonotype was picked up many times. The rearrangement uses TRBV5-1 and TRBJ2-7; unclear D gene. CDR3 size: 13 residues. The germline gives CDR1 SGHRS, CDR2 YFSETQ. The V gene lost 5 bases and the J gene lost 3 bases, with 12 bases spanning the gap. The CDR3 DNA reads TGCGCCAGCAGGACTCAGGACCACTACGAGCAGTACTTC. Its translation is CASRTQDHYEQYF.

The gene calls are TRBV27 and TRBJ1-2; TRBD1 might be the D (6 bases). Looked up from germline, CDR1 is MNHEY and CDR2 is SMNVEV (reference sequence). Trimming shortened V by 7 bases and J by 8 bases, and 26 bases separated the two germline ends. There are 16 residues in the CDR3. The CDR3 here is CASTNPRGALTGGYTF. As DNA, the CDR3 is TGTGCCAGCACCAACCCTCGGGGGGCCCTAACTGGCGGCTACACCTTC.

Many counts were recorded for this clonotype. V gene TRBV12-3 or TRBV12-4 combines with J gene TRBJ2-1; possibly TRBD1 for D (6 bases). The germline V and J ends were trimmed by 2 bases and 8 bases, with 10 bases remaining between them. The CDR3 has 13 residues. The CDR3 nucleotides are TGTGCCAGCAGTTTAAGTGGGGGCTATGAGCAGTTCTTC. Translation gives CASSLSGGYEQFF.

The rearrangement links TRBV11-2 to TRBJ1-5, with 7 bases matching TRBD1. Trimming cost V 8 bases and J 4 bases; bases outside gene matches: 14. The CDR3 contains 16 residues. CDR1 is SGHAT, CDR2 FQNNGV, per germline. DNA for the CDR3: TGTGCCAGCCGCACCACAAGATTACAGGGGAATCAGCCCCAGCATTTT. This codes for CASRTTRLQGNQPQHF.

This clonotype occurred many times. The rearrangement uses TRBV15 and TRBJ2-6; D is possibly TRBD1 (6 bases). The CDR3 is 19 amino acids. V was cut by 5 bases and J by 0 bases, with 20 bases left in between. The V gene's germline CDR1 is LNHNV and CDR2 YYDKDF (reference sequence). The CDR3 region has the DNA TGTGCCACCAGCCTACGTCCCGGGACATTTATCTCTGGGGCCAACGTCCTGACTTTC. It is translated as CATSLRPGTFISGANVLTF.

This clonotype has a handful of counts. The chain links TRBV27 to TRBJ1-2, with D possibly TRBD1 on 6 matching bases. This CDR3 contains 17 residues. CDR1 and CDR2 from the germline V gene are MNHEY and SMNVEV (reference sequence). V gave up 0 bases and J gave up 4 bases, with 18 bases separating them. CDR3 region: CASSLSAGAGASYGYTF. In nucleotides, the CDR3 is TGTGCCAGCAGTTTATCGGCGGGGGCGGGGGCTTCCTATGGCTACACCTTC.

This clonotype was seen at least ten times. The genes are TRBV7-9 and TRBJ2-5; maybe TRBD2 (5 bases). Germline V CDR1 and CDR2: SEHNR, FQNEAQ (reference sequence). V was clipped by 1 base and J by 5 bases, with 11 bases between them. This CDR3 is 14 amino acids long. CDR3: CASSLVVSAETQYF. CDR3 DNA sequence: TGTGCCAGCAGCTTAGTTGTTAGCGCCGAGACCCAGTACTTC.